Described below is a single T cell receptor (beta chain) sequence and its context. The data were obtained in a study of CD8 T cells in Susac syndrome. Random hexamers were used to reverse transcribe 0.5 to 1 ug of RNA. Across 54 Vbeta and 13 Jbeta, TCR beta CDR3 was amplified with immunoSEQ multiplex PCR. TCRdb recomputed calls from the immunoSEQ multiplex PCR reads with MiXCR, one row per CDR3 protein. The data contain about 150,000 distinct CDR3 sequences, approximately 94% of them singletons. The sequenced sample consisted of CD8+ T cells from PBMCs. The TCR comes from a human donor with multiple sclerosis.

The CDR3 nucleotides read TGTGCCAGCAGCTTAGGGAGTGGGAGAGATGGCTACACCTTC. Translation: CASSLGSGRDGYTF. V is TRBV7-9 and J is TRBJ1-2; D gene unclear. The CDR3 sequence is 14 residues long. Germline assignment: CDR1 SEHNR and CDR2 FQNEAQ (reference sequence). V dropped 1 base and J dropped 6 bases, with 12 bases sitting between them.